The clone carrying this TCR beta chain has just a few counts. Its antigen remains unknown. This sample was taken from a study of T cell repertoires in cytomegalovirus infection. The V gene end was trimmed by 0 bases and the J gene end by 4 bases; junction bases not matched to a gene: 11. This CDR3 has 19 amino acids. The germline CDR1 and CDR2 sequences are SGHRS and YFSETQ. TCRdb recomputed calls from the reads with MiXCR, one row per CDR3 protein. The table lists roughly 500,000 distinct CDR3 sequences, around 35% of them singletons. The sequence was obtained from a human donor in good health (CMV status not recorded). Some clones in this sample may be carry-over from other donors' samples. This chain links TRBV5-1 with TRBJ2-1, with TRBD2 matching 12 bases. Sequences were derived from cultured PBMCs, sampled from culture after CMV antigen stimulation. This chain's CDR3 is CASSLGLAGGPGSYNEQFF. The CDR3 nucleotides read TGCGCCAGCAGCTTGGGGCTAGCGGGAGGGCCCGGATCATACAATGAGCAGTTCTTC.